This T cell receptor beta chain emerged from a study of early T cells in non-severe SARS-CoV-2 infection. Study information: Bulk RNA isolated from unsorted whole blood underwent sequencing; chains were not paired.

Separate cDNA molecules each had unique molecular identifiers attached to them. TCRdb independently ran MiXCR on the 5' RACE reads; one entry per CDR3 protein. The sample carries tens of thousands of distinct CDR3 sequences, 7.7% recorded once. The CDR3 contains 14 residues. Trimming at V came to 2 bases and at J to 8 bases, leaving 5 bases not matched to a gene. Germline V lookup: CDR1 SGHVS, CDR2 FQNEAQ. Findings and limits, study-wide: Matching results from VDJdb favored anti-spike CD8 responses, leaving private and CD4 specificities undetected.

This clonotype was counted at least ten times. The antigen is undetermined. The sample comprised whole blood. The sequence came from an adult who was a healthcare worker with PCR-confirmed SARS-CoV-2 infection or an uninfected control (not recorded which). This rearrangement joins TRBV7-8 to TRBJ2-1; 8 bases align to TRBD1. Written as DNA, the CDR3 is TGTGCCAGCAGCTTACTGAGACAGGGGTATGAGCAGTTCTTC. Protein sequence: CASSLLRQGYEQFF.